This T cell receptor (beta chain) emerged from a study of beta chain features in type 1 diabetes. Findings of the study overall: The study found moderately but significantly shorter TCRB CDR3s in all four CD4+ subsets of Type 1 diabetes patients. Compared to healthy donors, patients appeared to have naive, central memory and Treg TCRB repertoires that were more alike. Patients with type 1 diabetes carried fewer insertions and had more deletions at their VDJ junctions. High TCR expression in some cells could lead to their over-representation in cDNA sequencing.

The CDR3 sequence is 13 residues long. The V gene end was trimmed by 5 bases and the J gene end by 7 bases; junction bases not matched to a gene: 7. CDR1 is SSHAT, CDR2 FNYEAQ, per germline (reference sequence). As to this clone: Its antigen remains unknown.

Expressed TCRB transcripts were sequenced after all isolated RNA was converted to cDNA. The method was immunoSEQ multiplex PCR; TCRdb's version includes in-frame clones alone and lacks a portion of them. The top ten clones hold approximately 0.022% of a sample with 550,000 to 850,000 clones, about an eighth of them seen once. CD45RO/CCR7/CD25/CD127/CD95/CD27 staining was used to isolate CD4+ naive, central memory, regulatory and stem cell-like memory cells by sorting. The chain carries TRBV7-7 and TRBJ2-7, with 8 nucleotides matching TRBD1. This TCR was sampled from a man between 18 and 35 years old with type 1 diabetes. The sample comprised naive CD4+ T cells from blood. The CDR3 is CASSPRGREEQYF. In nucleotides, the CDR3 is TGTGCCAGCAGCCCCAGGGGGCGAGAGGAGCAGTACTTC.